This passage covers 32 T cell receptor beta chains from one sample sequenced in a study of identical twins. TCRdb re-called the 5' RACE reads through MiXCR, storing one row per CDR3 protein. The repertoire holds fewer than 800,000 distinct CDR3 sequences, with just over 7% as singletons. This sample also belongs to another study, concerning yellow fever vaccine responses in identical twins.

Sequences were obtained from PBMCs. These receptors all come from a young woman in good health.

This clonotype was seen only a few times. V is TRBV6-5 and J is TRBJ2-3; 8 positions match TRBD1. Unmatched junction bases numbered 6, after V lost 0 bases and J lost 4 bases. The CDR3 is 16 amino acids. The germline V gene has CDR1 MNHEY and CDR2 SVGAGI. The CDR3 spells CASSYSKAGGADTQYF. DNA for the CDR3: TGTGCCAGCAGTTACTCGAAGGCAGGGGGCGCAGATACGCAGTATTTT.

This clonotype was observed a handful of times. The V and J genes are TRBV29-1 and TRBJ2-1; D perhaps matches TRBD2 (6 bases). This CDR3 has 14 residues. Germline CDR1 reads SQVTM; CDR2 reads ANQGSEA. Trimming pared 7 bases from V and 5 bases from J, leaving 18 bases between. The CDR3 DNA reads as TGCAGCGCCGCCCTACTAGCACCCAACAATGAGCAGTTCTTC. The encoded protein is CSAALLAPNNEQFF.

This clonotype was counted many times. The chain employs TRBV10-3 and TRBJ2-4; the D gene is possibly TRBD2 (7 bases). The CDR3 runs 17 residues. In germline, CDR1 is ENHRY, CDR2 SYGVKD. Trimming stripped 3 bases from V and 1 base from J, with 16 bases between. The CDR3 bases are TGTGCCATCAGTGATGGGGAGGGGGTTCGTGCCAAAAACATTCAGTACTTC. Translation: CAISDGEGVRAKNIQYF.

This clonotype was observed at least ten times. The CDR3, as DNA: TGCAGTGCTAGAGATTTTTTAGGACAGTCGTACCAAGAGACCCAGTACTTC. Encoded protein: CSARDFLGQSYQETQYF. The chain is built from TRBV20-1 and TRBJ2-5, with a weak D call TRBD1 (6 bases). Trimming removed 0 bases at V and 0 bases at J, with 17 bases between. Germline CDR1 is DFQATT and CDR2 is SNEGSKA (reference sequence). The CDR3 runs to 17 residues.

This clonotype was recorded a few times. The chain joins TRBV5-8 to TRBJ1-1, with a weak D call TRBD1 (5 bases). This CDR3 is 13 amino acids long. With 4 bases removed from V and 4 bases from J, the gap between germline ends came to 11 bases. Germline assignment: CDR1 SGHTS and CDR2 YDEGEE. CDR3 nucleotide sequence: TGTGCCAGCAGCAAAGACAGAGGCACTGAAGCTTTCTTT. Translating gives CASSKDRGTEAFF.

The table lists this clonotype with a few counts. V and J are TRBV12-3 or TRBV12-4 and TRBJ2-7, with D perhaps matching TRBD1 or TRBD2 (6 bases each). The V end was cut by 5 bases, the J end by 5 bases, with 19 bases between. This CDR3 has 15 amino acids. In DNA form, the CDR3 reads TGTGCCAGCAGTCACCGCCCGGACAGACTAGACGAGCAGTACGTC. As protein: CASSHRPDRLDEQYV.

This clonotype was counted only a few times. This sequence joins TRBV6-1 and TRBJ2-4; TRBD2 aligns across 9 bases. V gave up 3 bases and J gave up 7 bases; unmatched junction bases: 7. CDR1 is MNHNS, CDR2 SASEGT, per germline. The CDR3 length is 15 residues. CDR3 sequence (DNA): TGTGCCAGCAGTGAGCTAGCGGGGCAGTCGAACATTCAGTACTTC. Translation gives CASSELAGQSNIQYF.

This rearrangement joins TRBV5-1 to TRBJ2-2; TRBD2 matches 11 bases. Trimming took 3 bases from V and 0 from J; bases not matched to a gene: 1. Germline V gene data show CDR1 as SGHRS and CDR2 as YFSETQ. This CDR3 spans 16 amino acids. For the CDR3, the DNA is TGCGCCAGCAGCTCGACTAGCGGGGCGAACACCGGGGAGCTGTTTTTT. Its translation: CASSSTSGANTGELFF.

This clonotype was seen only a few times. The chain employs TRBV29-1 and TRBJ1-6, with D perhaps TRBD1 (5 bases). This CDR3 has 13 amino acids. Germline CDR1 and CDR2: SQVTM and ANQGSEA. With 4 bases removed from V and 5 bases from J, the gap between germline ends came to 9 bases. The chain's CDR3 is CSVGGGDNSPLHF. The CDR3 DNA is TGCAGCGTTGGGGGAGGGGATAATTCACCCCTCCACTTT.

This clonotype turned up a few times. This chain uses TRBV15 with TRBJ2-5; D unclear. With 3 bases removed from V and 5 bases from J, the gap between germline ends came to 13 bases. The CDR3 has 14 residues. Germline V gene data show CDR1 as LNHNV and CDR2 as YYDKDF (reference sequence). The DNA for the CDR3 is TGTGCCACCAGCAGCAGAAGTAGAACGGAGACCCAGTACTTC. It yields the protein CATSSRSRTETQYF.

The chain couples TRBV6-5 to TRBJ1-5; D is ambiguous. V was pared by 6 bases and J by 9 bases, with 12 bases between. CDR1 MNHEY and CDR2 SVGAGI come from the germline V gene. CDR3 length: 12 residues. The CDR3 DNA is TGTGCCAGCAGACCCCTAGTTGGGCCCCAGCATTTT. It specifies CASRPLVGPQHF.

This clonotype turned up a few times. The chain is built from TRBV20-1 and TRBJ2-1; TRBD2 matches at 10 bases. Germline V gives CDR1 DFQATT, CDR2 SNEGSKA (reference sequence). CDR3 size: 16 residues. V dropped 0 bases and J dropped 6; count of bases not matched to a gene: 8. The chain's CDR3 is CSARDLDLAGVNEQFF. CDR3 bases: TGCAGTGCTAGAGATCTAGATCTAGCGGGGGTCAATGAGCAGTTCTTC.

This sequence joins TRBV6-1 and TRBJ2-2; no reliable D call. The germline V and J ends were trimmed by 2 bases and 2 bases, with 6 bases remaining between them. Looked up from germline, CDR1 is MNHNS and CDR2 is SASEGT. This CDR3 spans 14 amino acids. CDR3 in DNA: TGTGCCAGCAGTGAAATCGCCAACACCGGGGAGCTGTTTTTT. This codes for CASSEIANTGELFF.

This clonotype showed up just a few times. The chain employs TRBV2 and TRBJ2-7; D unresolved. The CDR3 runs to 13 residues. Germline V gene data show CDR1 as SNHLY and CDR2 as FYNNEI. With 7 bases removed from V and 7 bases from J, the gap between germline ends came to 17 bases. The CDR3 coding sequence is TGTGCCAGCAAGGGCGCCTCGCAACGGGAGCAGTACTTC. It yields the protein CASKGASQREQYF.

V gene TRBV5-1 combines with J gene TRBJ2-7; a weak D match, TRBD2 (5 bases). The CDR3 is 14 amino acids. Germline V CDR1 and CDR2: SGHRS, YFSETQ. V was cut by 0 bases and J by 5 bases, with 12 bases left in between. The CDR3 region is CASSLDRTRDEQYF. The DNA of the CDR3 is TGCGCCAGCAGCTTGGACCGTACTAGGGACGAGCAGTACTTC.

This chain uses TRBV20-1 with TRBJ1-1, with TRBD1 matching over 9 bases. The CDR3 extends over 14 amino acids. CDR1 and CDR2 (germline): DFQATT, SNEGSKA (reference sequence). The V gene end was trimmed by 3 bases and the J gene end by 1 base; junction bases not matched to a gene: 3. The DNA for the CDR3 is TGCAGTGCTAGGGGGACAGGGACGAACACTGAAGCTTTCTTT. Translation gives CSARGTGTNTEAFF.

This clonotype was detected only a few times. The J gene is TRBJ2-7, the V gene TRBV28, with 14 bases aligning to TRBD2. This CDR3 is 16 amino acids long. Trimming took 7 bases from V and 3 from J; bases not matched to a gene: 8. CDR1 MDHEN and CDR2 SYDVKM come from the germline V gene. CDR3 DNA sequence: TGTGCCAGCACTCCCGGGACTAGCGGGAGACTCTACGAGCAGTACTTC. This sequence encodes CASTPGTSGRLYEQYF.

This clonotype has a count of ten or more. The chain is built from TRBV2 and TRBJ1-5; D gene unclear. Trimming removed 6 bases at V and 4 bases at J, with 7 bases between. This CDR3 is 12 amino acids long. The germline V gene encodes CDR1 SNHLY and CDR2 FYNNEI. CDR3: CASRDGNQPQHF. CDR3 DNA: TGTGCCAGCAGGGACGGTAATCAGCCCCAGCATTTT.

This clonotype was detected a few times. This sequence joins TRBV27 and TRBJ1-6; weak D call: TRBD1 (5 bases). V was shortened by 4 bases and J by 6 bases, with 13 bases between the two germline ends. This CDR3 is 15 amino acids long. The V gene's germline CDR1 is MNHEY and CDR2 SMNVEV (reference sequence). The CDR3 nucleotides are TGTGCCAGCAGTTGGGCAAGGGGCCGTAATTCACCCCTCCACTTT. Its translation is CASSWARGRNSPLHF.

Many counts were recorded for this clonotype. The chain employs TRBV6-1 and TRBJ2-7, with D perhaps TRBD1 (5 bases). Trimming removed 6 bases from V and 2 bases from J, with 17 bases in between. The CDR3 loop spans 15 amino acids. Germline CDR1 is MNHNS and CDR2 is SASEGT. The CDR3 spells CASSLTGILTYEQYF. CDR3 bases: TGTGCCAGCAGCCTAACAGGTATCCTCACCTACGAGCAGTACTTC.

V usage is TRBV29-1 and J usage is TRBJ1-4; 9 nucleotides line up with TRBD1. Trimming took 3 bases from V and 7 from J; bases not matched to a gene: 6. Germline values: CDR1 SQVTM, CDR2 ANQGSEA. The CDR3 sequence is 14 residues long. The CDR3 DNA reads TGCAGCGTTGATACCGGACAGGGGAGTGAAAAACTGTTTTTT. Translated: CSVDTGQGSEKLFF. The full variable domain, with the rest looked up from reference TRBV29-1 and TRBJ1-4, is SAVISQKPSRDICQRGTSLTIQCQVDSQVTMMFWYRQQPGQSLTLIATANQGSEATYESGFVIDKFPISRPNLTFSTLTVSNMSPEDSSIYLCSVDTGQGSEKLFFGSGTQLSVL.

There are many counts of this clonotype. CDR3 sequence reads: CASSLSQRWETQYF. Here the CDR3 DNA reads TGTGCCAGCAGCTTATCTCAACGGTGGGAGACCCAGTACTTC. This chain joins TRBV7-9 and TRBJ2-5, with D hard to call. The CDR3 totals 14 residues. The V end lost 2 bases, the J end lost 5 bases, and 12 bases lay between the germline ends. Per germline, CDR1 SEHNR and CDR2 FQNEAQ (reference sequence).

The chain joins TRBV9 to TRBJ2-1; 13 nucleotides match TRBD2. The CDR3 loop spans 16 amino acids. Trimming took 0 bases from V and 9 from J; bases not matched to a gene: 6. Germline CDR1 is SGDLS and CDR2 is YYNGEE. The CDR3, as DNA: TGTGCCAGCAGCGTAGGTACTAGCGGGAGGGGAAGTGAGCAGTTCTTC. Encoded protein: CASSVGTSGRGSEQFF.

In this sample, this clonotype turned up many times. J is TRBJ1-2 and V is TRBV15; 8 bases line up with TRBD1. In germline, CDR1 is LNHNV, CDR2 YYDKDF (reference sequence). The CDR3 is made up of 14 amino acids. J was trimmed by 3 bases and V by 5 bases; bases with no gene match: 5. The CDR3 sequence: CATSGDRRHYGYTF. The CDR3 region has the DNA TGTGCCACCAGCGGGGACAGGAGGCACTATGGCTACACCTTC.

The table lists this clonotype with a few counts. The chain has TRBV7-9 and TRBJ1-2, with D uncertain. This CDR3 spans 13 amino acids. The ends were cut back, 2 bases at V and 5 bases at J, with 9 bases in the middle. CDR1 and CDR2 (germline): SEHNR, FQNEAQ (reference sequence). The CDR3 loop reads CASSLSSLYGYTF. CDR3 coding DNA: TGTGCCAGCAGCTTAAGCTCCCTTTATGGCTACACCTTC.

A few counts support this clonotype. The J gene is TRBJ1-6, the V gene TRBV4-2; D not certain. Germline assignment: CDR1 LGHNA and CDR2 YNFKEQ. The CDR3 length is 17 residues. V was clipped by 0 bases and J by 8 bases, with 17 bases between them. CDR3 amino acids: CASSQDSLGTPDSPLHF. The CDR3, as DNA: TGTGCCAGCAGCCAAGACTCGCTCGGCACCCCGGATTCACCCCTCCACTTT.

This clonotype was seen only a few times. CDR3 region: CASQRDRFQPQHF. CDR3 nucleotides: TGTGCCAGTCAAAGGGACAGGTTTCAGCCCCAGCATTTT. The V and J genes are TRBV28 and TRBJ1-5, with 8 bases lining up with TRBD1. Per germline, CDR1 MDHEN and CDR2 SYDVKM. The CDR3 is made up of 13 amino acids. V was pared by 9 bases and J by 6 bases, with 7 bases of the junction left unmatched.

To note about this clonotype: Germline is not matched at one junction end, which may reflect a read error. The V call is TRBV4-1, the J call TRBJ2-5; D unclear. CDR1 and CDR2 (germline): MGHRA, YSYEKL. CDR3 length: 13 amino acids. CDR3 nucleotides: TGCGCCAGCAGCCAAGATCACCAGGAGACCCAGTACTTC. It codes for CASSQDHQETQYF.

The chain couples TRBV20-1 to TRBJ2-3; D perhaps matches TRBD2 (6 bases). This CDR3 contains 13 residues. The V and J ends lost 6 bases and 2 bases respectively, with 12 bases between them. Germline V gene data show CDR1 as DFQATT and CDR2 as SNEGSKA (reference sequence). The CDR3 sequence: CSAGTEITDTQYF. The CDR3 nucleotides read TGCAGTGCCGGGACTGAGATCACAGATACGCAGTATTTT.

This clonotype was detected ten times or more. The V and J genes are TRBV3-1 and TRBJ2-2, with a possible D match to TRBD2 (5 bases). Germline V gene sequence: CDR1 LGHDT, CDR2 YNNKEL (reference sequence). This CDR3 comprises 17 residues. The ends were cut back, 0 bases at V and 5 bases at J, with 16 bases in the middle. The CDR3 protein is CASSQDFSAPLTGELFF. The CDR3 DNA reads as TGTGCCAGCAGCCAAGATTTTAGCGCTCCTTTAACCGGGGAGCTGTTTTTT. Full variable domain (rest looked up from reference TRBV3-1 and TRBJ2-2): DTAVSQTPKYLVTQMGNDKSIKCEQNLGHDTMYWYKQDSKKFLKIMFSYNNKELIINETVPNRFSPKSPDKAHLNLHINSLELGDSAVYFCASSQDFSAPLTGELFFGEGSRLTVL.

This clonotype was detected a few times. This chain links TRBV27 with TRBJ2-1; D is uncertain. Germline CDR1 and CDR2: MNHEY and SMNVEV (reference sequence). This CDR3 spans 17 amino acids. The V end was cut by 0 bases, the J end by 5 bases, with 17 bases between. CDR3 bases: TGTGCCAGCAGTTTATCATCCGGAGTCCTCGGTGACAATGAGCAGTTCTTC. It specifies CASSLSSGVLGDNEQFF.

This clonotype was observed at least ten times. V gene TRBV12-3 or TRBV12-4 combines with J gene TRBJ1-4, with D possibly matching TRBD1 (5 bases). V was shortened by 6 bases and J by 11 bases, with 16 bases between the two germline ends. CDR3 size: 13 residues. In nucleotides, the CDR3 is TGTGCCAGCAGCCTTGGGACGTCTTTGAAACTGTTTTTT. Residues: CASSLGTSLKLFF.